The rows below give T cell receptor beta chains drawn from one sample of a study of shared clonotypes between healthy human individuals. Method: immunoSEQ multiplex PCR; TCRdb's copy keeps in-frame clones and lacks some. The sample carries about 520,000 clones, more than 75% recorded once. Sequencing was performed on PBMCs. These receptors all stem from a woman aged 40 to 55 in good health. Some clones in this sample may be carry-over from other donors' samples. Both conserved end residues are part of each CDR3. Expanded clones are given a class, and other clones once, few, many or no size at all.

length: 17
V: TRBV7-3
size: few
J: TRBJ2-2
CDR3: CASSLTVGSTNTGELFF

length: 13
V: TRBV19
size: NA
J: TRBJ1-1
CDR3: CASSRNRETEAFF

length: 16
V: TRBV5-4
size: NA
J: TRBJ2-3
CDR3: CASSFWGEPPTDTQYF

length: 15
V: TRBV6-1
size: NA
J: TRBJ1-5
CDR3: CASRPPGRPNQPQHF

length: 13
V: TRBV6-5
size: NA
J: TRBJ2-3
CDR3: CASSTGPPDTQYF

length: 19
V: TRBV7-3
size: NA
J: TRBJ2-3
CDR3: CASSLRPPTGLAPTDTQYF

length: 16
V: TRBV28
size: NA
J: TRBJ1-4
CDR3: CASMEVNTPTNEKLFF

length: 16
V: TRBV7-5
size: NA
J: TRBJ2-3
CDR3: CVRSLTGTDTDSTQYF

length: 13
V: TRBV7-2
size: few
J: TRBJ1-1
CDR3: CASSSNTGAEAFF

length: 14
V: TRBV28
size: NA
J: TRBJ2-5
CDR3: CASKPRGLQETQYF

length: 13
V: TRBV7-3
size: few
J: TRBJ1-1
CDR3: CASSLMQDTEAFF

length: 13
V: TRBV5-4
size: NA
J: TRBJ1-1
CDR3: CASRQTGGDEAFF

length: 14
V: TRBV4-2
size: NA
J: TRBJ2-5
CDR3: CASSQLVVQETQYF

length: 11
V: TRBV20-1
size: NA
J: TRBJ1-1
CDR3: CRLGAGTEAFF

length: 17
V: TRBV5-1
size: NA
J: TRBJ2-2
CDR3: CASSLGPAERGTGELFF

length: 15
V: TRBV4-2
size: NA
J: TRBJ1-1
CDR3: CASSQLQTGDTEAFF

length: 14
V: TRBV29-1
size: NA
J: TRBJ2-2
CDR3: CSVRDRVNTGELFF

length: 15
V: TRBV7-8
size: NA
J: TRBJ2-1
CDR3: CASSLVSGSYNEQFF

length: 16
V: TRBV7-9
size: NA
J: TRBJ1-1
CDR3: CASSSDRVLVNTEAFF

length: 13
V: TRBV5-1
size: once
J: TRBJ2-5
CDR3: CASRAAGEETQYF

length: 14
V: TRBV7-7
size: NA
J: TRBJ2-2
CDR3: CASSLGVFTGELFF

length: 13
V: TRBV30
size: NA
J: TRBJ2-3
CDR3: CAWSVRGTDTQYF

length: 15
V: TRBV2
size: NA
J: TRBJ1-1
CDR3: CATQLRTAENTEAFF

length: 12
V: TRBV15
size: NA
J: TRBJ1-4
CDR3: CATSNLNEKLFF

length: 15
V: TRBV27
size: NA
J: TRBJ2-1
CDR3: CASSSQGLAANEQFF

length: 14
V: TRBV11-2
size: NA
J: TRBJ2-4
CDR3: CASSLLSAKNIQYF

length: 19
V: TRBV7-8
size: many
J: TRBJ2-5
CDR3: CASSLAVLTGGSARETQYF

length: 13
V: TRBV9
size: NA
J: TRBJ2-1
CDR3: CASSGLAYNEQFF

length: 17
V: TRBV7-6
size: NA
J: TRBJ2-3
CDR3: CASSPGVVAGGPDTQYF

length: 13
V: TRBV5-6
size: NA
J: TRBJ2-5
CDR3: CASSLVVQGTQYF

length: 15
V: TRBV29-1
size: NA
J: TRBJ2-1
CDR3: CSVDRQGSSYNEQFF

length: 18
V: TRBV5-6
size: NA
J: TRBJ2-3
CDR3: CASSLGGVLAASTDTQYF

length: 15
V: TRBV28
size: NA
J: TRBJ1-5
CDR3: CASSFPGPSNQPQHF

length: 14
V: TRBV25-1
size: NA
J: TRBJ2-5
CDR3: CASSESGVWETQYF

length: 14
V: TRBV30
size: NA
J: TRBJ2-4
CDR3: CAWSGQGFKNIQYF

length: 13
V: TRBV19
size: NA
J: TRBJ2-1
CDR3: CASSIRFYNEQFF

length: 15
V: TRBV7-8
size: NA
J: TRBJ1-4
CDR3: CASSVRDRANEKLFF

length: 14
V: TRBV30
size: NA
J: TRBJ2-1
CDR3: CAWSWLAGNNEQFF

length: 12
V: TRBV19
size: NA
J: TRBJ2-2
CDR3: CASGHNTGELFF

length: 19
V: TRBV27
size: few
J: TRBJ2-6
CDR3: CASSPLPNAGSTGANVLTF

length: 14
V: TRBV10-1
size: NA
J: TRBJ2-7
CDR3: CASSGGQGGYEQYF

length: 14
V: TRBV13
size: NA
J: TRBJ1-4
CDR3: CASSLVLGGEKLFF

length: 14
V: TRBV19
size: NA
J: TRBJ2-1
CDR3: CASSILAGNNEQFF

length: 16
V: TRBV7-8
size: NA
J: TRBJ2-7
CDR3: CASSPRAGASSYEQYF

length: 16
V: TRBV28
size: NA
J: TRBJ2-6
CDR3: CASGRVAISGANVLTF

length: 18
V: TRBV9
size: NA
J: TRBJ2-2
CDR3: CASSVGVTSGRNTGELFF

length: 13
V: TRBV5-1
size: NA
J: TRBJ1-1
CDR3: CASSLAENTEAFF

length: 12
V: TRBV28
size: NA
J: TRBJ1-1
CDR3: CASSRYFTEAFF

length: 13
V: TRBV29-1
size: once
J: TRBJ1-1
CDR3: CSVGGTVNTEAFF

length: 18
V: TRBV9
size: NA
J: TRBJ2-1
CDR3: CASSVVALAGGLHNEQFF

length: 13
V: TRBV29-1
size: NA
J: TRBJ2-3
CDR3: CSVEARATDTQYF

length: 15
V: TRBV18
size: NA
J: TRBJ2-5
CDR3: CASSYGTGGQETQYF

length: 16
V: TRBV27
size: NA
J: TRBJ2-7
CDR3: CASSLSPGLATYEQYF

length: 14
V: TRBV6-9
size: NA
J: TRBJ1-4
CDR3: CASRRQGGEEKLFF